The T cell receptor (beta chain) described here comes from a study of T-cell memory formation after mild COVID-19. Points on this clonotype: What it binds is not known.

Regarding the study as a whole: Shrinking CD4+ clones resided mostly in CM and EM, and CD8+ ones in EMRA. Later expanders leaned CD4+, whereas day 15 to 85 contracting clones were balanced CD4/CD8.

MiXCR, run by TCRdb on the 5' RACE reads, gives a single entry per CDR3 protein. Among a few hundred thousand distinct CDR3 sequences listed, roughly 21% were seen once. This CDR3 has 11 amino acids. Germline lookup yields CDR1 MNHEY and CDR2 SVGAGI. The germline V and J ends were trimmed by 6 bases and 6 bases, with 9 bases remaining between them. The chain is built from TRBV6-5 and TRBJ2-7, with unresolved D. The sequenced sample was PBMCs or a T cell subset sorted from them (not recorded which). The clonotype originates from an adult woman who had mild COVID-19 (a few samples of this study predate the infection). Cell type and time point are not known. The CDR3 DNA sequence: TGTGCCAGCAGGATTTCGGGCGAGCAGTACTTC. Encoded protein: CASRISGEQYF.